This note documents a single T cell receptor beta chain sequence. No antigen is known for it. Base quality data are lacking; no much larger clone is found one base away. This entry is derived from a study of blood T cell repertoires in COVID-19 (dated by TCRdb to 2018 to 2021). Broadly, across the study: Samples covering the acute and convalescent phases of COVID-19 were provided by collaborators in the United States, Italy and Spain. The material from the prospective study consisted of cDNA or gDNA derived from T cells, B-cell-depleted T cells, or PBMCs. The dataset comprised deeply sampled blood TCRbeta repertoires from subjects exposed to, actively infected with, or recovered from COVID-19. The repertoires were made available in a free public database intended to serve as a resource for research on the immune response to SARS-CoV-2. The samples were drawn from two sources: the first 160 participants of the ongoing ImmuneRACE study, and over 950 subjects contributed by 6 global collaborators. Nearly every sample came with metadata listing a de-identified subject ID, COVID-19 status, age in years and sex. Where available, HLA class I and class II types were obtained from metadata supplied by the sample provider rather than from assay-based typing. What the work shows at the level of the full study, not this receptor alone: How much clinical and demographic metadata was included differed by source and by participant, and the metadata was provided uncurated.

Collaborating institutions collected whole blood in K2EDTA tubes following their own protocols. For TCRbeta analysis, collaborator samples were shipped as frozen whole blood, as isolated PBMCs, or as DNA extracted from either sample type. TCRbeta CDR3 regions were amplified from genomic DNA using the immunoSEQ Assay, a bias-controlled multiplex PCR. Per the source publication's procedure: Nucleated cell counts per sample were estimated from amplification of reference gene primers within the assay. To quantify the absolute abundance of each unique TCRbeta CDR3 rearrangement, sequence reads were collapsed and filtered. For each sample, productive Simpson clonality was calculated as the square root of Simpson's diversity index across productive rearrangements. TCRdb provides this immuneACCESS table in a form limited to in-frame rearrangements. Some clones are lacking; in checked studies, under half of them reflect an unresolved V gene, and why the rest are absent is not known. The V and J calls and clone size were taken over from that table, and D and trimming were inferred from the DNA. The sample table holds around 140,000 clones, of which 89% were seen once. 1.5% to 2% of the sample belongs to the ten largest clones.

The cysteine opens and the phenylalanine closes a CDR3 of 17 amino acids. Only CDR3 DNA is held: 51 bases, read in frame from base 1. The CDR1 and CDR2 encoded by the germline V gene are MNHEY and SVGEGT. V has 4 bases trimmed and J has 0 bases trimmed; junction bases matching no gene number 4. The receptor chain draws on TRBV6-2 or TRBV6-3 and TRBJ1-6, and 9 junctional nucleotides match TRBD1. The specimen sequenced was peripheral blood. This clonotype was sampled from a human donor in a cohort sampled during active COVID-19. The CDR3 is CASSWTGESSYNSPLHF. Here is the DNA: TGTGCCAGCAGTTGGACAGGGGAAAGCTCCTATAATTCACCCCTCCACTTT.